One sample yielded the 19 T cell receptor beta chains listed below, sequenced in a study of T cell repertoires in cytomegalovirus infection. TCRdb analysed the reads with MiXCR anew, one entry per CDR3 protein. This sample yields about 320,000 distinct CDR3 sequences, of which approximately 9.5% are seen a single time; roughly 4.5% belongs to the top ten. Sequencing was performed on PBMCs. The receptors stem from a human donor in good health (CMV status not recorded). Some clones in this sample may be carry-over from other donors' samples.

This clonotype was counted only a few times. The V call is TRBV7-2, the J call TRBJ2-7, with TRBD2 matching 10 bases. This CDR3 has 12 amino acids. CDR1 SGHTA and CDR2 FQGNSA come from the germline V gene. After removal of 10 bases from V and 0 bases from J, the junction contained 0 bases not matched to a gene. CDR3 DNA: TGTGCCACTAGCGGGAGCTCCTACGAGCAGTACTTC. Residues: CATSGSSYEQYF.

This clonotype was found a few times. This chain joins TRBV4-2 and TRBJ1-1; maybe TRBD1 (5 bases). This CDR3 comprises 15 residues. The germline V gene has CDR1 LGHNA and CDR2 YNFKEQ. Trimming cost V 1 base and J 4 bases, with 13 bases left between them. The DNA for the CDR3 is TGTGCCAGCAGCCAAGGTCTGGGGGGTATCACTGAAGCTTTCTTT. Its translation is CASSQGLGGITEAFF.

This clonotype occurred a few times. The J gene is TRBJ2-1, the V gene TRBV9; 11 nucleotides agree with TRBD2. Germline V gene data show CDR1 as SGDLS and CDR2 as YYNGEE. The CDR3 is 13 amino acids. The V segment lost 0 bases and the J segment 10 bases; nucleotides outside the gene matches: 0. CDR3 in DNA: TGTGCCAGCAGCGTAGGACTAGCGGGAGAGCAGTTCTTC. Residues: CASSVGLAGEQFF.

This rearrangement joins TRBV6-8 to TRBJ1-1, with 8 bases that match TRBD1. CDR3 length: 15 amino acids. V lost 10 bases and J lost 0; bases outside the gene matches: 10. CDR1 is MNHGY and CDR2 is SAAAGT in the germline V gene. CDR3 sequence (DNA): TGTGCCACAGGGGGCGCCCACCTCATGAACACTGAAGCTTTCTTT. It codes for CATGGAHLMNTEAFF.

This clonotype was observed at least ten times. The rearrangement uses TRBV11-2 and TRBJ2-1; 7 nucleotides align to TRBD2. The germline gives CDR1 SGHAT, CDR2 FQNNGV. Trimming took 5 bases from V and 3 from J; bases not matched to a gene: 10. The CDR3 contains 16 residues. The CDR3 loop is CASSVRWLAVYNEQFF. The CDR3 nucleotides read TGTGCCAGCAGCGTTAGGTGGCTAGCGGTCTACAATGAGCAGTTCTTC.

The chain carries TRBV19 and TRBJ2-5; 9 bases are a match to TRBD1. The CDR3 is made up of 13 amino acids. V was clipped by 4 bases and J by 6 bases; unmatched bases: 3. Germline CDR1 is LNHDA and CDR2 is SQIVND (reference sequence). The CDR3 spells CASSRDREKTQYF. CDR3 DNA: TGTGCCAGTAGTAGGGACAGGGAAAAGACCCAGTACTTC.

In its sample, this clonotype was seen many times. The chain uses TRBV7-2 and TRBJ2-7, with 8 bases matching TRBD1. The CDR3 runs to 15 residues. V was clipped by 6 bases and J by 3 bases; unmatched bases: 10. Germline CDR1 and CDR2: SGHTA and FQGNSA. In DNA form, the CDR3 reads TGTGCCAGCAGTTCCGAAATTACAGGGGGCTACGAGCAGTACTTC. Its translation is CASSSEITGGYEQYF.

This clonotype was seen a handful of times. This chain joins TRBV7-2 and TRBJ2-7, with D unresolved. Germline assignment: CDR1 SGHTA and CDR2 FQGNSA. The V end was cut by 4 bases, the J end by 3 bases, with 10 bases between. The CDR3 sequence is 13 residues long. The CDR3 is CASSSRLGYEQYF. CDR3 DNA: TGTGCCAGCAGCTCTCGCCTTGGCTACGAGCAGTACTTC. Combining the CDR3 with reference TRBV7-2 and TRBJ2-7 gives the whole variable domain GAGVSQSPSNKVTEKGKDVELRCDPISGHTALYWYRQSLGQGLEFLIYFQGNSAPDKSGLPSDRFSAERTGGSVSTLTIQRTQQEDSAVYLCASSSRLGYEQYFGPGTRLTVT.

This clonotype was observed at least ten times. The J gene is TRBJ2-3, the V gene TRBV7-2; 12 bases line up with TRBD2. V was clipped by 6 bases and J by 1 base; unmatched bases: 5. From germline, CDR1 is SGHTA and CDR2 FQGNSA. CDR3 length: 16 amino acids. Written as DNA, the CDR3 is TGTGCCAGCAGGACGAGACTAGCGGGGGGCACAGATACGCAGTATTTT. It encodes CASRTRLAGGTDTQYF. Full variable domain (remainder filled in from reference TRBV7-2 and TRBJ2-3): GAGVSQSPSNKVTEKGKDVELRCDPISGHTALYWYRQSLGQGLEFLIYFQGNSAPDKSGLPSDRFSAERTGGSVSTLTIQRTQQEDSAVYLCASRTRLAGGTDTQYFGPGTRLTVL.

This clonotype has at least ten counts. The chain employs TRBV11-1 and TRBJ1-2; 9 bases map to TRBD1. CDR1 is SGHAT, CDR2 FQDESV, per germline (reference sequence). Trimming took 5 bases from V and 7 from J; bases not matched to a gene: 5. The CDR3 is 13 amino acids. Here the CDR3 reads CASSPDRGSGYTF. The CDR3 DNA is TGTGCCAGCAGCCCGGACAGGGGAAGTGGCTACACCTTC.

This chain joins TRBV15 and TRBJ2-7; no clear D. This CDR3 region has 14 residues. Trimming took off 0 bases at V and 4 bases at J, with 10 bases between the two ends. CDR1 and CDR2 from the germline V gene are LNHNV and YYDKDF (reference sequence). DNA for the CDR3: TGTGCCACCAGCAGAGATCAGGCGGCTTACGAGCAGTACTTC. It yields the protein CATSRDQAAYEQYF.

This clonotype was recorded many times. The chain couples TRBV7-6 to TRBJ2-7, with TRBD1 matching 7 bases. The J segment lost 3 bases and the V segment lost 1 base, leaving 3 bases of the junction unmatched. The CDR3 covers 14 residues. Germline CDR1 SGHVS, CDR2 FNYEAQ. CDR3 region: CASSLGQGNYEQYF. The DNA for the CDR3 is TGTGCCAGCAGCTTAGGACAGGGAAACTACGAGCAGTACTTC.

This clonotype was detected ten times or more. This CDR3 reads CATGTAKETQYF. The DNA for the CDR3 is TGTGCCACGGGGACAGCGAAAGAGACCCAGTACTTC. The chain uses TRBV19 and TRBJ2-5, with 7 bases aligning to TRBD1. Germline loops: CDR1 LNHDA, CDR2 SQIVND (reference sequence). The CDR3 runs 12 residues. With 10 bases clipped from V and 3 bases from J, the junction kept 5 bases outside the gene matches.

This clonotype was recorded at least ten times. J is TRBJ2-1 and V is TRBV28, with 8 bases that match TRBD1. Germline V gene data show CDR1 as MDHEN and CDR2 as SYDVKM. J lost 2 bases, V lost 9 bases, and 9 bases had no gene match. This CDR3 has 15 residues. DNA of the CDR3: TGTGCCAGTCACCCTACAGGGGGTCCCTACAATGAGCAGTTCTTC. Translated, it gives CASHPTGGPYNEQFF.

This clonotype was picked up many times. V is TRBV7-2 and J is TRBJ2-7; 7 bases are shared with TRBD2. Trimming cost V 2 bases and J 1 base; bases outside gene matches: 2. Germline loops: CDR1 SGHTA, CDR2 FQGNSA. The CDR3 runs to 14 residues. The CDR3 loop reads CASSLSGRSYEQYF. The CDR3 DNA reads as TGTGCCAGCAGCTTATCCGGGAGGTCCTACGAGCAGTACTTC.

This sequence joins TRBV28 and TRBJ1-5; possible D gene TRBD1, 5 bases. CDR1 and CDR2 from the germline V gene are MDHEN and SYDVKM. Trimming shortened V by 5 bases and J by 0 bases, and 14 bases separated the two germline ends. The CDR3 sequence is 16 residues long. CDR3 residues: CASSPGAAPSNQPQHF. The CDR3 region has the DNA TGTGCCAGCAGTCCCGGGGCGGCGCCTAGCAATCAGCCCCAGCATTTT.

This chain links TRBV2 with TRBJ2-1; 11 bases are a match to TRBD2. V dropped 6 bases and J dropped 9; count of bases not matched to a gene: 10. CDR3 size: 15 residues. Germline V lookup: CDR1 SNHLY, CDR2 FYNNEI. CDR3 sequence: CASRPTSGSGGEQFF. The DNA of the CDR3 is TGTGCCAGCAGACCAACTAGCGGGAGTGGGGGTGAGCAGTTCTTC.

The table lists this clonotype with many counts. The chain joins TRBV20-1 to TRBJ2-1; 9 nucleotides match TRBD2. Looked up from germline, CDR1 is DFQATT and CDR2 is SNEGSKA (reference sequence). The length of the CDR3 is 12 residues. With 6 bases clipped from V and 15 bases from J, the junction kept 12 bases outside the gene matches. The CDR3 loop reads CSASTPGLALFF. CDR3 nucleotide sequence: TGCAGTGCAAGTACTCCGGGACTAGCACTGTTCTTC.

This clonotype showed up many times. V usage is TRBV7-6 and J usage is TRBJ2-7; TRBD1 is a possible D gene (5 bases). The CDR3 is 15 residues long. Per germline, CDR1 SGHVS and CDR2 FNYEAQ. Trimming took 2 bases from V and 5 from J, leaving 16 bases between them. The CDR3, as DNA: TGTGCCAGCAGCTTACGCTCTAGGGGTTTGAACGAGCAGTACTTC. This gives the protein CASSLRSRGLNEQYF.